This entry concerns a single T cell receptor beta chain. Germline V gene lookup returns CDR1 SGHAT and CDR2 FQNNGV. J gave up 5 bases and V 0 bases, and 4 bases lay outside the gene matches. The CDR3 contains 16 residues. This record comes from a study of blood T cell repertoires in COVID-19. For the study at large: Whether acute or convalescent, the COVID-19 samples came from the United States, Italy and Spain. T cells, B-cell-depleted T cells, or PBMCs supplied cDNA or gDNA.

Original processing notes: Estimation of nucleated cell counts was performed using reference gene primer amplification. The repertoire was sequenced with immunoSEQ multiplex PCR; TCRdb's copy has only in-frame clones and lacks some. V and J calls plus clone size are reproduced from that table; the DNA served to infer D and trimming. The data show approximately 130,000 clones, roughly nine tenths seen once. This chain connects TRBV11-2 to TRBJ2-3; TRBD2 aligns across 11 bases. The sample taken for sequencing was peripheral blood. The clonotype was recovered from a man in his 70s with active or convalescent COVID-19. This CDR3 is CASSLDPTSGRDTQYF. Here the CDR3 DNA reads TGTGCCAGCAGCTTAGACCCCACTAGCGGGAGAGATACGCAGTATTTT.